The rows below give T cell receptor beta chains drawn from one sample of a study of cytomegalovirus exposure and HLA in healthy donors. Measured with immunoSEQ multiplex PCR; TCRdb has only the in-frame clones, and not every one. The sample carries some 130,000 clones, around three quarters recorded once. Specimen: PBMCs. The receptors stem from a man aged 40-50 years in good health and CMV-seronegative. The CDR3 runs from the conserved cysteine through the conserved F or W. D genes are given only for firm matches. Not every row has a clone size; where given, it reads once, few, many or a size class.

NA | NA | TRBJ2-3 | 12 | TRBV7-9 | TGTGCCAGCAGCGGCGGGGTGGGGACGCAGTATTTT | CASSGGVGTQYF
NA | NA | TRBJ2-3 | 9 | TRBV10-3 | TGTGCCACCGGAGATACGCAGTATTTT | CATGDTQYF
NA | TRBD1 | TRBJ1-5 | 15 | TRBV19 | TGTGCCAGTACCGGGACAGGGATGAGCAATCAGCCCCAGCATTTT | CASTGTGMSNQPQHF
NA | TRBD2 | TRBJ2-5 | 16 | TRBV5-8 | TGTGCCAGCAGCTCTGGGACTAGCGGAGCCCAAGAGACCCAGTACTTC | CASSSGTSGAQETQYF
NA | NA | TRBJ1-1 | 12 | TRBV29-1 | TGCAGCGTTTCGACTCTGAACACTGAAGCTTTCTTT | CSVSTLNTEAFF
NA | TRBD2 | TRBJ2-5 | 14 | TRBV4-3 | TGCGCCAGCAGCTTTAGCGGGACCCAAGAGACCCAGTACTTC | CASSFSGTQETQYF
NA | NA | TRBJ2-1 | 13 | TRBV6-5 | TGTGCCAGCAGTGGACAGCTGAACAATGAGCAGTTCTTC | CASSGQLNNEQFF
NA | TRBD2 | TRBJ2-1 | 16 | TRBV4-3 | TGCGCCAGCAGCTCGCGTATAATTCTAGCGGGGGATGAGCAGTTCTTC | CASSSRIILAGDEQFF
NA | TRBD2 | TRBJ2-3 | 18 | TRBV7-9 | TGTGCCAGCAGCTTAGCGCGAGCTAGCGGGGTGGGCACAGATACGCAGTATTTT | CASSLARASGVGTDTQYF
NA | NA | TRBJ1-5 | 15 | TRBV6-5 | TGTGCCAGCAGCCGGGGAGGAGGTAGCAATCAGCCCCAGCATTTT | CASSRGGGSNQPQHF
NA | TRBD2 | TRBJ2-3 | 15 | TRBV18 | TGTGCCAGCTCACAGTCTAGCGGCAGGGCGGATACGCAGTATTTT | CASSQSSGRADTQYF
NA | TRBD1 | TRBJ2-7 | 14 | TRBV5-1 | TGCGCCAGCAGCACGGGACAGACTGCCTACGAGCAGTACTTC | CASSTGQTAYEQYF
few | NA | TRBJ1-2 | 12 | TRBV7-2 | TGTGCCAGCAGCCCGGACACTTATGGCTACACCTTC | CASSPDTYGYTF
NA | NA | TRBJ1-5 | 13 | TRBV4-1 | TGCGCCAGCAGCCAAACAGGGAATCAGCCCCAGCATTTT | CASSQTGNQPQHF
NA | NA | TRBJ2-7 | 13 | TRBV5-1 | TGCGCCAGCACCGATCCAGGGTTCTACGAGCAGTACTTC | CASTDPGFYEQYF